A single sample gave rise to the 16 T cell receptor beta chains below, sequenced in a study of blood T cell repertoires in COVID-19. Repertoires were generated with immunoSEQ multiplex PCR, while TCRdb's copy carries only in-frame clones and drops some. Of roughly 30,000 clones in the sample, 88% were seen once. Specimen: peripheral blood. The receptors were sampled from a human donor in a cohort sampled during active COVID-19.

The genes are TRBV5-1 and TRBJ2-7, with TRBD1 identical over 11 bases. This CDR3 contains 17 residues. From germline, CDR1 is SGHRS and CDR2 YFSETQ. J was trimmed by 0 bases and V by 4 bases; bases with no gene match: 9. The CDR3 DNA is TGCGCCAGCAGCGCATCCCGGGACAGGGGGGGCTCCTACGAGCAGTACTTC. This sequence encodes CASSASRDRGGSYEQYF.

The gene calls are TRBV21-1 and TRBJ2-2; no check of the table's D call, TRBD2, against the DNA was made. TRBV21-1 constitutes a pseudogene. This CDR3 has 15 residues. CDR3 nucleotide sequence: TGTGCCAGCAGCAAAGAGAGGTCTGAGGCCGGGGAGCTGTTTTTT. Translated, it gives CASSKERSEAGELFF.

In DNA form, the CDR3 reads TGTGCCAGCAGCCCTACCGGGACAAAAGACTTCTCCTACAATGAGCAGTTCTTC. Encoded protein: CASSPTGTKDFSYNEQFF. The V and J genes are TRBV9 and TRBJ2-1, with TRBD1 as a possible D gene (6 bases). Germline values: CDR1 SGDLS, CDR2 YYNGEE. V gave up 4 bases and J gave up 0 bases, with 20 bases separating them. This CDR3 is 18 amino acids long.

The rearrangement uses TRBV13 and TRBJ1-1; the D is unclear. Germline V lookup: CDR1 PRHDT, CDR2 FYEKMQ (reference sequence). Trimming took off 0 bases at V and 0 bases at J, with 8 bases between the two ends. The CDR3 extends over 15 amino acids. The CDR3 DNA is TGTGCCAGCAGCTTAGGGCGAGCGATGAACACTGAAGCTTTCTTT. Translation: CASSLGRAMNTEAFF.

In DNA, the CDR3 is TGCGCCAGCAGCCAAGATCTCACAGGGAGGGGAAGTGGCTACACCTTC. Translation: CASSQDLTGRGSGYTF. The chain couples TRBV4-1 to TRBJ1-2, with TRBD1 as a possible D gene (6 bases). V lost 0 bases and J lost 7, with 18 bases in between. The CDR3 runs 16 residues. Germline CDR1 MGHRA, CDR2 YSYEKL.

V gene TRBV19 combines with J gene TRBJ2-3, with 10 bases that match TRBD1. V trimming: 6 bases; J trimming: 4 bases; junction bases outside the gene matches: 4. This CDR3 region has 14 residues. Germline CDR1 LNHDA, CDR2 SQIVND (reference sequence). The CDR3 protein is CASRDRGQSDTQYF. Here the CDR3 DNA reads TGTGCCAGTAGAGACAGGGGGCAGTCAGATACGCAGTATTTT.

V usage is TRBV7-9 and J usage is TRBJ2-3, with D unclear. CDR1 and CDR2 from the germline V gene are SEHNR and FQNEAQ (reference sequence). The CDR3 is 17 residues long. Trimming cost V 5 bases and J 0 bases, with 18 bases left between them. For the CDR3, the DNA is TGTGCCAGCAGCCCCCTTGGTAGAATTTTGAGCACAGATACGCAGTATTTT. Translating gives CASSPLGRILSTDTQYF.

This sequence joins TRBV30 and TRBJ2-3; D is perhaps TRBD2 (6 bases). Germline V gives CDR1 GTSNPN, CDR2 SVGIG (reference sequence). This CDR3 is built from 13 residues. V lost 5 bases and J lost 2, with 11 bases in between. CDR3 DNA sequence: TGTGCCTGGTATCCGGGACTCACAGATACGCAGTATTTT. This codes for CAWYPGLTDTQYF.

The CDR3 reads CASSQETGDGYTF. CDR3 DNA: TGTGCCAGCAGCCAAGAGACAGGGGATGGCTACACCTTC. This chain links TRBV14 with TRBJ1-2; 8 bases are a match to TRBD1. This CDR3 spans 13 amino acids. Germline lookup yields CDR1 SGHDN and CDR2 FVKESK. Losses at the gene ends were 0 bases for V and 6 bases for J; bases not matched to a gene: 0.

The chain employs TRBV27 and TRBJ2-7; 7 nucleotides agree with TRBD2. With 0 bases clipped from V and 7 bases from J, the junction kept 12 bases outside the gene matches. The CDR3 consists of 16 residues. The germline V gene has CDR1 MNHEY and CDR2 SMNVEV (reference sequence). The CDR3 reads CASSLSKLGGSGEQYF. In DNA form, the CDR3 reads TGTGCCAGCAGTTTATCGAAACTGGGGGGGTCTGGGGAGCAGTACTTC.

This clone was seen more than once but under ten times. The chain is built from TRBV7-2 and TRBJ1-2, with TRBD1 matching 7 bases. V lost 7 bases, J lost 6 bases, and 5 bases stayed unmatched. Germline lookup yields CDR1 SGHTA and CDR2 FQGNSA. This CDR3 contains 12 residues. CDR3 sequence reads: CASTTGTHGYTF. The CDR3, as DNA: TGTGCCAGCACGACAGGGACCCATGGCTACACCTTC.

This chain connects TRBV2 to TRBJ2-7; D unclear. The germline V gene encodes CDR1 SNHLY and CDR2 FYNNEI. Trimming removed 6 bases from V and 2 bases from J, with 11 bases in between. This CDR3 is built from 13 residues. CDR3 loop: CASSRGVAYEQYF. CDR3 in DNA: TGTGCCAGCAGCCGTGGAGTTGCCTACGAGCAGTACTTC.

This chain uses TRBV18 with TRBJ2-7; no reliable D call. V was pared by 4 bases and J by 6 bases, with 22 bases between. Germline values: CDR1 KGHSH, CDR2 LQKENI. There are 16 residues in the CDR3. The CDR3 reads CASSQAAAAEISEQYF. CDR3 nucleotides: TGTGCCAGCTCACAGGCGGCAGCTGCGGAGATCTCCGAGCAGTACTTC.

This rearrangement joins TRBV6-4 to TRBJ2-1; TRBD2 matches 10 bases. This CDR3 is 20 amino acids long. Per the germline V gene, CDR1 is MRHNA and CDR2 is SNTAGT. V was clipped by 0 bases and J by 0 bases; unmatched bases: 11. The CDR3 region has the DNA TGTGCCAGCAGTGACTCGAAGGTAGCGGGGGGCCCGAGCTCCTACAATGAGCAGTTCTTC. Its translation is CASSDSKVAGGPSSYNEQFF.

J is TRBJ1-1 and V is TRBV2; D is undetermined. V gave up 2 bases and J gave up 0 bases, with 7 bases separating them. The CDR3 length is 14 residues. The V gene's germline CDR1 is SNHLY and CDR2 FYNNEI. The CDR3 protein is CASSERVMNTEAFF. In nucleotides, the CDR3 is TGTGCCAGCAGTGAACGAGTCATGAACACTGAAGCTTTCTTT.

The chain combines TRBV5-1 with TRBJ2-2; a weak D match, TRBD2 (6 bases). The CDR3 sequence is 15 residues long. V was shortened by 4 bases and J by 5 bases, with 15 bases between the two germline ends. Germline lookup yields CDR1 SGHRS and CDR2 YFSETQ. Here the CDR3 reads CASSARGSETGELFF. CDR3 DNA: TGCGCCAGCAGCGCCCGGGGGAGCGAAACCGGGGAGCTGTTTTTT. Drawing the rest from reference TRBV5-1 and TRBJ2-2, the complete variable domain is KAGVTQTPRYLIKTRGQQVTLSCSPISGHRSVSWYQQTPGQGLQFLFEYFSETQRNKGNFPGRFSGRQFSNSRSEMNVSTLELGDSALYLCASSARGSETGELFFGEGSRLTVL.